The sequence of this T cell receptor (beta chain) was determined in a study of shared clonotypes between healthy human individuals. Overall study context: The study enrolled a couple of women and three men aged 18 to 49.

Profiled with immunoSEQ multiplex PCR; TCRdb holds only in-frame clones, not every one. Of some 800,000 clones in the sample, roughly 92% were seen once. Germline CDR1 SGHAT, CDR2 FQNNGV. V trimming: 0 bases; J trimming: 3 bases; junction bases outside the gene matches: 8. The CDR3 sequence is 16 residues long. Positive CCR7 selection of CD45RO-negative cells yielded the naive CD8 cells, and terminally differentiated effector memory CD45RA+ cells were excluded. None of the donors, who were healthy HIV-negative adults, had recently had acute infections or vaccinations. This sequence was found in a man under 40 in good health. The V and J genes are TRBV11-2 and TRBJ2-7, with 7 bases aligning to TRBD2. Source material: naive CD8+ T cells sorted from blood. The CDR3 reads CASSLDSLADYYEQYF. In DNA form, the CDR3 reads TGTGCCAGCAGCTTAGATAGCCTAGCGGACTACTACGAGCAGTACTTC.